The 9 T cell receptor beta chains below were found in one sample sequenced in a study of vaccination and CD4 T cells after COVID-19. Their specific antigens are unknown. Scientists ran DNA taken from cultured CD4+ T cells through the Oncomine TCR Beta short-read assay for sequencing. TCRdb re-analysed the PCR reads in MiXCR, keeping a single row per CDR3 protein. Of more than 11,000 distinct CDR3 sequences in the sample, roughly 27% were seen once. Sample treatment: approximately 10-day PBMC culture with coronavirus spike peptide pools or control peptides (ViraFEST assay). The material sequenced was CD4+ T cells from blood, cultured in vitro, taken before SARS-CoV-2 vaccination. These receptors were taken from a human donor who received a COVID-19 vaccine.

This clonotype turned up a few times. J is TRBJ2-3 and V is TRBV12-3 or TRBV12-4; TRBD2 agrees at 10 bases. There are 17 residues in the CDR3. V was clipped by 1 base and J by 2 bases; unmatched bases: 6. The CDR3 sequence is CASSLVGSGGPTDTQYF. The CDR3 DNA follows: TGTGCCAGCAGTTTAGTTGGTAGCGGGGGGCCCACAGATACGCAGTATTTT.

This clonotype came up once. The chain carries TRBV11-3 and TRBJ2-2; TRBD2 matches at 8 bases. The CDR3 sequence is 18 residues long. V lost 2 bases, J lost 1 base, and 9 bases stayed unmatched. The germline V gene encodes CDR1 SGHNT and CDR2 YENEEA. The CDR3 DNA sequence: TGTGCCAGCAGCTTAAGCGGGGGCATACGCAGGAACACCGGGGAGCTGTTTTTT. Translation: CASSLSGGIRRNTGELFF.

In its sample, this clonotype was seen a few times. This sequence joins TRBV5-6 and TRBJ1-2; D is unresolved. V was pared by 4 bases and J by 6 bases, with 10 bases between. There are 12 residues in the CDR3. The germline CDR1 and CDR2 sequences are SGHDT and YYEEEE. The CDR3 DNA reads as TGTGCCAGCAGCCTCACGGTTGATGGCTACACCTTC. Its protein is CASSLTVDGYTF. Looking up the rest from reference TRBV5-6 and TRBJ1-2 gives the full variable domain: DAGVTQSPTHLIKTRGQQVTLRCSPKSGHDTVSWYQQALGQGPQFIFQYYEEEERQRGNFPDRFSGHQFPNYSSELNVNALLLGDSALYLCASSLTVDGYTFGSGTRLTVV.

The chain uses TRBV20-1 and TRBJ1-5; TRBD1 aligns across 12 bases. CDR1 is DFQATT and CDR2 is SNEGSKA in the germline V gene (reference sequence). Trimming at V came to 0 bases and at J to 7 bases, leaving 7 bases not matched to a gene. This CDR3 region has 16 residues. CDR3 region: CSARDPGQGAGQPQHF. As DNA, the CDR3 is TGCAGTGCTAGAGACCCGGGACAGGGGGCTGGGCAGCCCCAGCATTTT.

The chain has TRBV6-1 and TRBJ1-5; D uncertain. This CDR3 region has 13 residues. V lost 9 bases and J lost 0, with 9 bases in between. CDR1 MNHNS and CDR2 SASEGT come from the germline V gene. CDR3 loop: CASCMYSNQPQHF. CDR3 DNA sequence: TGTGCCAGTTGTATGTATAGCAATCAGCCCCAGCATTTT.

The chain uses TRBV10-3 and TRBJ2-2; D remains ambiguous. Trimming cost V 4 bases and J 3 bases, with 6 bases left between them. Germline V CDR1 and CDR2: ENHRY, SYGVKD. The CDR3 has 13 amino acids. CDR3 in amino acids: CAISGGDTGELFF. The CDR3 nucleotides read TGTGCCATCAGTGGTGGGGACACCGGGGAGCTGTTTTTT.

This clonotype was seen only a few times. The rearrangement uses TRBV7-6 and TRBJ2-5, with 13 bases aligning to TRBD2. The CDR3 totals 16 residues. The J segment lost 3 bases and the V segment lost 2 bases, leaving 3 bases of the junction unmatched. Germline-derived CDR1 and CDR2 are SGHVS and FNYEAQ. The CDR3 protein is CASSLMGLAGKETQYF. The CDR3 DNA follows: TGTGCCAGCAGCTTAATGGGACTAGCGGGGAAAGAGACCCAGTACTTC.

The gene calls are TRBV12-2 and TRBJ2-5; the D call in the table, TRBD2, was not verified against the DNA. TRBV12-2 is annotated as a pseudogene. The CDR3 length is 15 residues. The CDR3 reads CASRRLAGDQETQYF. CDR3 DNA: TGTGCAAGTCGCAGGCTAGCGGGGGATCAAGAGACCCAGTACTTC.

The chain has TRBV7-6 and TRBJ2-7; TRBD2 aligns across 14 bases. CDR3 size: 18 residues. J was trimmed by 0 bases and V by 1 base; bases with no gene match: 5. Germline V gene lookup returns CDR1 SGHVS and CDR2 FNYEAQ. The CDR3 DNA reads TGTGCCAGCAGCTTAGGACTAGCGGGGGGGCCTGACTCCTACGAGCAGTACTTC. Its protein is CASSLGLAGGPDSYEQYF.